This TCR beta chain was sequenced in a study of Ad26.COV2.S vaccination and SARS-CoV-2 variants. Profiled with immunoSEQ multiplex PCR; TCRdb holds only in-frame clones, not every one. This table holds some 350,000 clones, just over 90% found once. This clonotype was obtained from a human donor who had recovered from COVID-19. Sequencing was performed on peripheral blood, taken after recovery from COVID-19.

CDR3 sequence reads: CASSLVTSGGENIQYF. CDR3 in DNA: TGTGCCAGCAGCTTAGTGACTAGCGGGGGTGAAAACATTCAGTACTTC. The V and J genes are TRBV7-9 and TRBJ2-4; 12 bases map to TRBD2. Germline CDR1 reads SEHNR; CDR2 reads FQNEAQ (reference sequence). The V segment lost 1 base and the J segment 5 bases; nucleotides outside the gene matches: 3. This CDR3 contains 16 residues.